Below, one T cell receptor beta chain is given with its context. Its antigen is not identified. PCR primers comprised 60 Vbeta and 13 Jbeta primers. Clones were read by immunoSEQ multiplex PCR, and TCRdb kept only the in-frame ones, dropping some. The repertoire consists of over 150,000 clones, with roughly 77% occurring once and the leading ten covering less than 4%. The sample comes from a study of cytomegalovirus exposure and HLA in healthy donors. Between the trimmed V and J ends, which lost 0 bases and 0 bases, there was a span of 15 bases. CDR3 length: 18 residues. The germline V gene has CDR1 LGHNA and CDR2 YNFKEQ. General study results and limits: Later on, a genetic analysis was performed. It linked a missense variant in DCLRE1C with V- and J-gene trimming of TCR beta. Most TCR sequences proved rare, with some public TCRs found in many donors. Common viral pathogens were later found to be apparently linked to several of the most significant clusters. Within an earlier analysis, most TCR beta V segments proved productive either about 87% or about 30% of the time.

Sequencing was carried out using PBMCs. This rearrangement joins TRBV4-2 to TRBJ2-1, with D tentatively TRBD2 (6 bases). This TCR derives from a woman in her twenties or thirties in good health and CMV-seropositive. The CDR3 loop reads CASSQEGGVGVSYNEQFF. CDR3 DNA sequence: TGTGCCAGCAGCCAAGAGGGCGGGGTTGGGGTCTCCTACAATGAGCAGTTCTTC.